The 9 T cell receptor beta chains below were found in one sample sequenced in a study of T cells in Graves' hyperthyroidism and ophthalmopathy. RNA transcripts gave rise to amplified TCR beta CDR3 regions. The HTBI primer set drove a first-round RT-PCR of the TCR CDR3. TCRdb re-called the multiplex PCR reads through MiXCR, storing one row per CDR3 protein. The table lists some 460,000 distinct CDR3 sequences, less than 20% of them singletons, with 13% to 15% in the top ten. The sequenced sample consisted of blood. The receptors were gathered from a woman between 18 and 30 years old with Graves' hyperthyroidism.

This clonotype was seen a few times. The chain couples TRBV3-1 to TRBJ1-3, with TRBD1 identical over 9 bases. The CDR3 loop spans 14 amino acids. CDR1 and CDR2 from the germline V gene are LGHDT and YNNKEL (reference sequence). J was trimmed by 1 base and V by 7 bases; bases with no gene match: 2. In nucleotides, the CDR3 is TGTGCCAGCAAACAGGGGGCTTCTGGAAACACCATATATTTT. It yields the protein CASKQGASGNTIYF.

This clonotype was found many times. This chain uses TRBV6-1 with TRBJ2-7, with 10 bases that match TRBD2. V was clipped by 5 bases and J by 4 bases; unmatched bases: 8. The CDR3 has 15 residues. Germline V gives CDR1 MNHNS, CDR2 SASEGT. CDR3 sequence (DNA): TGTGCCAGCAGTTCTCTGGCTAGCGGGAGTTACGAGCAGTACTTC. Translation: CASSSLASGSYEQYF.

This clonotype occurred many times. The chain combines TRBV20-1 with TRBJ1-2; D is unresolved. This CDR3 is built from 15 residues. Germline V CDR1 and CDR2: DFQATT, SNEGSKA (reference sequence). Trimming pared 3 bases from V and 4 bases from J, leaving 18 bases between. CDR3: CSASPEERRLYGYTF. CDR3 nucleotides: TGCAGTGCTAGCCCGGAAGAGAGACGACTCTATGGCTACACCTTC.

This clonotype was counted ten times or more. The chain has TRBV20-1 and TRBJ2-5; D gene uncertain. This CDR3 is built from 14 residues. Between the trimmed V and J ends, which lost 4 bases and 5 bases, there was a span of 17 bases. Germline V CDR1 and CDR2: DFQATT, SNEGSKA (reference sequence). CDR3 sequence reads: CSAIGTGMGETQYF. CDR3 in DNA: TGCAGTGCTATAGGAACCGGTATGGGGGAGACCCAGTACTTC.

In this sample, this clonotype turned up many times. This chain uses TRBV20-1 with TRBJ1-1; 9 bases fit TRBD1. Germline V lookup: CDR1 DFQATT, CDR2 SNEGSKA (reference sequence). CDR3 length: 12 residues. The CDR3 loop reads CSTQGAIQEAFF. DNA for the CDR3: TGCAGCACACAGGGGGCTATTCAGGAAGCTTTCTTT.

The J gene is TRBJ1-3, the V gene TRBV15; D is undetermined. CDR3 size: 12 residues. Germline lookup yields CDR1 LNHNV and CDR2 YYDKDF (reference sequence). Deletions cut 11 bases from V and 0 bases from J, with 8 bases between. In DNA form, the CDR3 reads TGTGCCCCTAACCTCTCTGGAAACACCATATATTTT. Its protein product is CAPNLSGNTIYF.

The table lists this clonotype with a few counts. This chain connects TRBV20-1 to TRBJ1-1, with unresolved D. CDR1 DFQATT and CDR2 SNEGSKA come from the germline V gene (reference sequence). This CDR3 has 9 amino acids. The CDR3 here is CTAYPEAFF. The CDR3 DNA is TGCACCGCTTATCCTGAAGCTTTCTTT.

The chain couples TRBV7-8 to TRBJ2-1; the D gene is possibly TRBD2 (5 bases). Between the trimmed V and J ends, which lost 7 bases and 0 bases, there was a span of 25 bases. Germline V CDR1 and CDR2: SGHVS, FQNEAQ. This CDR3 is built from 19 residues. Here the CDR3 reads CASNLDRTRSLSSYNEQFF. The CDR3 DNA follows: TGTGCCAGCAACCTTGACCGGACTCGCAGTTTGAGCTCCTACAATGAGCAGTTCTTC.

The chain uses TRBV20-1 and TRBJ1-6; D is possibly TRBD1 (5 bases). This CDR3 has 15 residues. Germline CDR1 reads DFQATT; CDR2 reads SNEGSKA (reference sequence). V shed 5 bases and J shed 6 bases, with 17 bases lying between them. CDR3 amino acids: CSADGQTVSNSPLHF. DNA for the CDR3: TGCAGTGCTGACGGGCAGACAGTTAGTAATTCACCCCTCCACTTT.